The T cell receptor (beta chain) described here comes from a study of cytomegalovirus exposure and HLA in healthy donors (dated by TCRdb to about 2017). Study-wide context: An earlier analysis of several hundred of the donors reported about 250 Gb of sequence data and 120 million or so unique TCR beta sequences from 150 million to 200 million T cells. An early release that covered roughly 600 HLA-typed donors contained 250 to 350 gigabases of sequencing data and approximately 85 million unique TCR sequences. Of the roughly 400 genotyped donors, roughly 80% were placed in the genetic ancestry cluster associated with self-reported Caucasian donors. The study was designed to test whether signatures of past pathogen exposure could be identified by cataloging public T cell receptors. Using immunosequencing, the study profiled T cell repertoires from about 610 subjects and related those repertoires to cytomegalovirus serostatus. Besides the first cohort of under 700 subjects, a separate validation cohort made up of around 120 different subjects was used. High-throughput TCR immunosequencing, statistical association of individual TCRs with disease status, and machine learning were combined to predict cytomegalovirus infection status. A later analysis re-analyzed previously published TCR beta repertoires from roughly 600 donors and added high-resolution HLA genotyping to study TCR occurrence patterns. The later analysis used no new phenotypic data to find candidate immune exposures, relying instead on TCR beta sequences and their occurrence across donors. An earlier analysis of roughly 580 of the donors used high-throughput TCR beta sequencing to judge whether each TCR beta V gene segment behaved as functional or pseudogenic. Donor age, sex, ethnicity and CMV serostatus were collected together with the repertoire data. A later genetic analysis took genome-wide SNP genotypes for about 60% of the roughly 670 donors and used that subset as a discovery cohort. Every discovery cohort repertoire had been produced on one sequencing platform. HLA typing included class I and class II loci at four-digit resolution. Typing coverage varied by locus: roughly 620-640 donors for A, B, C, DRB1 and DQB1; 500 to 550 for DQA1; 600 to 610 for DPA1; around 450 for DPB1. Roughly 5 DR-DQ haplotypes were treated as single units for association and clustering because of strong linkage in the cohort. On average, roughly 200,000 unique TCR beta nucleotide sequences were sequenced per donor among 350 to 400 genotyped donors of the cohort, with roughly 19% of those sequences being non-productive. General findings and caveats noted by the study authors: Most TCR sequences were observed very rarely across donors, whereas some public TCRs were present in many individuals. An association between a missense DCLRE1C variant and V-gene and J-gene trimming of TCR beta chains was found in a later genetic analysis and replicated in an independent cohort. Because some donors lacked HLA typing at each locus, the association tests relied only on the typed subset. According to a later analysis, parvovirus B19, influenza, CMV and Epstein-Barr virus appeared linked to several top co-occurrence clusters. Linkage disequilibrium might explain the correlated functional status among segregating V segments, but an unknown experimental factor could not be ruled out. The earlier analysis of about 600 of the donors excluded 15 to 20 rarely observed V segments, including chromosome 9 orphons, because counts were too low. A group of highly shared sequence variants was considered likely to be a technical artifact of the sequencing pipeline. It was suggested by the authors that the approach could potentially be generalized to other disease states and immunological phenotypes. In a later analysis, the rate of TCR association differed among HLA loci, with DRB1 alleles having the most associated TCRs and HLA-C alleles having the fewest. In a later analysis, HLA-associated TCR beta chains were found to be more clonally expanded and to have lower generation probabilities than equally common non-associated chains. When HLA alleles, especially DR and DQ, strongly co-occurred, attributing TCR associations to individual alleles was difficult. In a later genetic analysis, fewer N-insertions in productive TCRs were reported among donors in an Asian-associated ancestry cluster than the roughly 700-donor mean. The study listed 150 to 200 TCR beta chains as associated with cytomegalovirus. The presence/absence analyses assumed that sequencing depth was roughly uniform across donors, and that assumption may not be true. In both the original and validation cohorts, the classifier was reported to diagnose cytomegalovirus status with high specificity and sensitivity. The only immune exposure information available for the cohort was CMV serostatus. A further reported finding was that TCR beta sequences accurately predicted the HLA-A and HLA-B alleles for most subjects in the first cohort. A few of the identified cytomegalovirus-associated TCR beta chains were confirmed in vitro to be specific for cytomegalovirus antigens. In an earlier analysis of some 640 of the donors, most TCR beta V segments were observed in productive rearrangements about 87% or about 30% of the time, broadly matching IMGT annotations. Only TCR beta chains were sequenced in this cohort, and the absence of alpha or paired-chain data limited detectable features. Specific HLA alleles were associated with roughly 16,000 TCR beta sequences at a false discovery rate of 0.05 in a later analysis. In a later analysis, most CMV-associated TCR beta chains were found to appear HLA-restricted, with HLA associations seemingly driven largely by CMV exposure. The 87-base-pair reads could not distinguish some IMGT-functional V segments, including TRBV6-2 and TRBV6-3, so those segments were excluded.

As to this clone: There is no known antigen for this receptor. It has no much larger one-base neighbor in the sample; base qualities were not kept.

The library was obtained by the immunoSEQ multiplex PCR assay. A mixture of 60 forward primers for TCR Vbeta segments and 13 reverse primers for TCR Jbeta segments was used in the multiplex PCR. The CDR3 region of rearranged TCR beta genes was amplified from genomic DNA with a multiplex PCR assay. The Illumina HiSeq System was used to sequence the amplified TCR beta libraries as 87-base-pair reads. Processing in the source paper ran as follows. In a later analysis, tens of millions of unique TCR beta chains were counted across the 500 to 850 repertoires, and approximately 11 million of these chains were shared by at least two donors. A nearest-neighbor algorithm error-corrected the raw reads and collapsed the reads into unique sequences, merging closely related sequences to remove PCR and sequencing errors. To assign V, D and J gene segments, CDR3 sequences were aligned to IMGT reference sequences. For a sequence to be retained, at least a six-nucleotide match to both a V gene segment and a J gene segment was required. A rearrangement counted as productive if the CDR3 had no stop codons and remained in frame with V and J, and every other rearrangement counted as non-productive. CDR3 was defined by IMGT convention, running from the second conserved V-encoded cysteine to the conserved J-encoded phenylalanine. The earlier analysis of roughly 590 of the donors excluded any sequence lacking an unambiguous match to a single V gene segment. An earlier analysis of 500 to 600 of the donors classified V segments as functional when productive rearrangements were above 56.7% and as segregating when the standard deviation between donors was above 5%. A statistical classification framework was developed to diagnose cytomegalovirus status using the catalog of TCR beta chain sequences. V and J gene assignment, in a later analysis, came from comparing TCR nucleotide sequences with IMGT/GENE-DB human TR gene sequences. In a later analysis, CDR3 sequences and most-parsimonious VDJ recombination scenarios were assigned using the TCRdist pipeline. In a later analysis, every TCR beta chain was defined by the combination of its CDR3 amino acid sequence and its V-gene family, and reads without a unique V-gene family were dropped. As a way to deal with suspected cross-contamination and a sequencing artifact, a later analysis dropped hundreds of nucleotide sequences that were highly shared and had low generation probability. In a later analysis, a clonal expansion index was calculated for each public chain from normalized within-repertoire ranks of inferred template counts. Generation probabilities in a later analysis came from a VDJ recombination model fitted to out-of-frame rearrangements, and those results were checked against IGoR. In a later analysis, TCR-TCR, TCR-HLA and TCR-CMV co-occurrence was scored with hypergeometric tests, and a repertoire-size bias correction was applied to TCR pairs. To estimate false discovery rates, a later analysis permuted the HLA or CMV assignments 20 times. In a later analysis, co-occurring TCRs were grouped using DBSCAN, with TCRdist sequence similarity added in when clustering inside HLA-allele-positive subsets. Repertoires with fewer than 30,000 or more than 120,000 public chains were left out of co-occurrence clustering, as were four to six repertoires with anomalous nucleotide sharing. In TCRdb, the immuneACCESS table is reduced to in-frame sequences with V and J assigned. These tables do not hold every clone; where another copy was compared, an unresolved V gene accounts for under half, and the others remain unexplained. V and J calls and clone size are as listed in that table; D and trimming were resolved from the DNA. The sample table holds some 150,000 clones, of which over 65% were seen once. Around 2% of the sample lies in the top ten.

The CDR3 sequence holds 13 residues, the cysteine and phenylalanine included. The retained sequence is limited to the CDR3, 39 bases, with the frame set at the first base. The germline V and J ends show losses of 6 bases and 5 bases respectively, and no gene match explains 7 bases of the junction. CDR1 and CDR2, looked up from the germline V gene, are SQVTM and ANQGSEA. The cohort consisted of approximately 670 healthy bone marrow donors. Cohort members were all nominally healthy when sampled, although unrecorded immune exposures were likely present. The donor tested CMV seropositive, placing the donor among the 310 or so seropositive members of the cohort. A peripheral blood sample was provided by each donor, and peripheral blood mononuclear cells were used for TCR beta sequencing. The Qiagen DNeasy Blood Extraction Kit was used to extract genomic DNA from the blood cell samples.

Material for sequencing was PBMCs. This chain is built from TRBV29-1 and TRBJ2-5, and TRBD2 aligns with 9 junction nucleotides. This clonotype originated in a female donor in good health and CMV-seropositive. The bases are TGCAGCGTGGATAGCGGGAGCGGGGAGACCCAGTACTTC. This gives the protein CSVDSGSGETQYF.